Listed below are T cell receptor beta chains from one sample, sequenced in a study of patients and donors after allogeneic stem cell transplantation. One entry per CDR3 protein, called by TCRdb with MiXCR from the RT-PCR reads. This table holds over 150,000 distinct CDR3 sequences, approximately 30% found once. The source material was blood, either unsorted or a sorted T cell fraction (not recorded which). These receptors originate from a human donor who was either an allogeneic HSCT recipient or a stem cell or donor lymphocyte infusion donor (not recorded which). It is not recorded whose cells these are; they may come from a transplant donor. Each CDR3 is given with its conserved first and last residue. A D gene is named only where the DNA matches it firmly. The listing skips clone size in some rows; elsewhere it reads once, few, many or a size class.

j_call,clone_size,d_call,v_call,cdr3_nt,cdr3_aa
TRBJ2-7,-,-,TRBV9,TGTGCCAGCAGCGTAGACGTAGGCTTCGTCTACGAGCAGTACTTC,CASSVDVGFVYEQYF
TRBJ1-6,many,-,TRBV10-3,TGTGCCATCAGCGGGACGGATTCACCCCTCCACTTT,CAISGTDSPLHF
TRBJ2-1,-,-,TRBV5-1,TGCGCCAGCAGCTTAGGGGCGGAGAGGGGTGAGCAGTTCTTC,CASSLGAERGEQFF
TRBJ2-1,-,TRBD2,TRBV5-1,TGCGCCAGCAGCTTGGCCCCGGGAGGGCCAGGGAATGAGCAGTTCTTC,CASSLAPGGPGNEQFF
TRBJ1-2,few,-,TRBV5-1,TGCGCCAGCAGCTTAAGTACCGCGAACTATGGCTACACCTTC,CASSLSTANYGYTF
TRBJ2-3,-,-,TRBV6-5,TGTGCCAGCAGTTACTCCGGGCGCCCACTTGATACGCAGTATTTT,CASSYSGRPLDTQYF
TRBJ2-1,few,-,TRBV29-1,TGCAGCGTTGCCCCGAGCTCCTACAATGAGCAGTTCTTC,CSVAPSSYNEQFF
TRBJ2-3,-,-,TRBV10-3,TGTGCCATCAGTGGGGCCAACACAGATACGCAGTATTTT,CAISGANTDTQYF
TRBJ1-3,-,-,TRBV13,TGTGCCAGCACCCCAGCGGGGGGATCAACCACCTCTGGAAACACCATATATTTT,CASTPAGGSTTSGNTIYF
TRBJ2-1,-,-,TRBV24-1,TGTGCCACCAGTGATGCCGGGACTGGCTCCTACAATGAGCAGTTCTTC,CATSDAGTGSYNEQFF
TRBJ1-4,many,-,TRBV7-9,TGTGCCAGCAGCTTCAGGGGTACTAATGAAAAACTGTTTTTT,CASSFRGTNEKLFF
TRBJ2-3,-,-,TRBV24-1,TGTGCCACCAGTGATAAAGTAGTCCGCTTAGAAACAGATACGCAGTATTTT,CATSDKVVRLETDTQYF
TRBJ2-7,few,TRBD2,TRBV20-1,TGCAGTGCTAGCCCCGGGGGGGCTAGGGAGCAGTACTTC,CSASPGGAREQYF
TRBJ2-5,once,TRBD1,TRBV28,TGTGCCAGCAGACCCGGGACAGGGAGGGGGACCCAGTACTTC,CASRPGTGRGTQYF
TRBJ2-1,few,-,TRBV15,TGTGCCACCAGCCTCCTCGAGGGGGTAGGAAAGTTCTTC,CATSLLEGVGKFF
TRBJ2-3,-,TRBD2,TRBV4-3,TGCGCCAGCAGCCAAGACGTAACTAGCGGGTTCACAGATACGCAGTATTTT,CASSQDVTSGFTDTQYF
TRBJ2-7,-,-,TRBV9,TGTGCCAGCAGCGGTAGTGTGCAGTACTTC,CASSGSVQYF
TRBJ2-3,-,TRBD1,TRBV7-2,TGTGCCAGCAGCTCCCAGGGGGTTGCAGATACGCAGTATTTT,CASSSQGVADTQYF
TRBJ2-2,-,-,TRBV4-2,TGTGCCAGCAGACCCTTCTCGGCTAGCGCGAACACCGGGGAGCTGTTTTTT,CASRPFSASANTGELFF
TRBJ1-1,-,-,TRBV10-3,TGTGCCATCAGTGGGACAGAGAACACTGAAGCTTTCTTT,CAISGTENTEAFF
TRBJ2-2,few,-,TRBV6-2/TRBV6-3,TGTGCCAGCAGTTACCAGGGAGCGAACACCGGGGAGCTGTTTTTT,CASSYQGANTGELFF
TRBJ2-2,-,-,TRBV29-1,TGCAGCGTTGAAAAGCGGGCAGCGAACACCGGGGAGCTGTTTTTT,CSVEKRAANTGELFF
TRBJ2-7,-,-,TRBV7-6,TGTGCCAGCAGCTTAGCTAGGGAGGCTTTGGACGAGCAGTACTTC,CASSLAREALDEQYF
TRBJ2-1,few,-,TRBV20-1,TGCAGTGCCCCTTGGGCCTATGAGCAGTTCTTC,CSAPWAYEQFF
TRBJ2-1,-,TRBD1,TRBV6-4,TGTGCCAGCAAGAGGGAAGTGAGGCGACAGGGGGCAGGGGAGCAGTTCTTC,CASKREVRRQGAGEQFF
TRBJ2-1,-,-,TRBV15,TGTGCCACCAACAGAGATCCGACGGGATTCTACAATGAGCAGTTCTTC,CATNRDPTGFYNEQFF
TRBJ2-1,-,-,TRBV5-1,TGCGCCAGCAGCTTGGGCTACTACAATGAGCAGTTCTTC,CASSLGYYNEQFF
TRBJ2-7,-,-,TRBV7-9,TGTGCCAGCAGCTTACCTAGCTACTACGAGCAGTACTTC,CASSLPSYYEQYF
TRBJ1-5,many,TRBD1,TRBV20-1,TGCAGTGCTAGGGGACAGGGACATCAGCCCCAGCATTTT,CSARGQGHQPQHF
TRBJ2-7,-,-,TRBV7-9,TGTGCCAGCAGCGCGTTTGACGGTCCCAACGAGCAGTACTTC,CASSAFDGPNEQYF
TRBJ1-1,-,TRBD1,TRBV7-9,TGTGCCAGCAGCCTCCTCAGGGGGCCGAACACTGAAGCTTTCTTT,CASSLLRGPNTEAFF
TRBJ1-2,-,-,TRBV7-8,TGTGCCAGCACCGATATACCCCCCTATGGCTACACCTTC,CASTDIPPYGYTF
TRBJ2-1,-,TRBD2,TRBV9,TGTGCCAGCAGCCCCCACCTAGCGGGAGCTTACAATGAGCAGTTCTTC,CASSPHLAGAYNEQFF
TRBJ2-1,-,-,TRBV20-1,TGCAGCAGCCCCGAAACTAGTTATGAGCAGTTCTTC,CSSPETSYEQFF
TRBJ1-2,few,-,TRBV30,TGTGCCTGGAGTATATACAACTATGGCTACACCTTC,CAWSIYNYGYTF
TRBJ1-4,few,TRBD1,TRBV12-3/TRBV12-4,TGTGCCAGCAGTCCCCGGACAGGGGAAGAAAAACTGTTTTTT,CASSPRTGEEKLFF
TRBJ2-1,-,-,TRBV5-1,TGCGCCAGCAGCTTGTTTGGCGCCAATGAGCAGTTCTTC,CASSLFGANEQFF
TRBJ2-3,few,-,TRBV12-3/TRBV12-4,TGTGCCAGCAGTTTCTGGGGGGCAGATACGCAGTATTTT,CASSFWGADTQYF
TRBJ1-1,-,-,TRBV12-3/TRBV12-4,TGTGCCAGCAGTTGGGGCGGCCCGAACACTGAAGCTTTCTTT,CASSWGGPNTEAFF
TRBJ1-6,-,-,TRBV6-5,TGTGCCAGCAGTTACTCGACGGGGGGCCACTATAATTCACCCCTCCACTTT,CASSYSTGGHYNSPLHF
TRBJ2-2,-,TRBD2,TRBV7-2,TGTGCCAGCAGCTTAGGTAGCGGGGTCACCGGGGAGCTGTTTTTT,CASSLGSGVTGELFF
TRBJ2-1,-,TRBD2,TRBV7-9,TGTGCCAGCAGCCTAGCGGGAGAGGGTAATGAGCAGTTCTTC,CASSLAGEGNEQFF
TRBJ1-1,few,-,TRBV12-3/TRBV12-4,TGTGCCAGCAGGCGGGCCTACAGGGATCGCACTGAAGCTTTCTTT,CASRRAYRDRTEAFF
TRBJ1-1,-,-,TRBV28,TGTGCCAGCAGGCAACAGGCCAACACTGAAGCTTTCTTT,CASRQQANTEAFF
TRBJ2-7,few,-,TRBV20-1,TGCAGTGCTAGAGCCTTCAGTTCTTACGAGCAGTACTTC,CSARAFSSYEQYF
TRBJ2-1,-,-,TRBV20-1,TGCAGTGCTAGAGCCTTCGTCCCAGAGCGAGACTCTTACAATGAGCAGTTCTTC,CSARAFVPERDSYNEQFF
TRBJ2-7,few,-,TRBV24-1,TGTGCCACCAGTGATTTACCGCCGGGACGCTCCTACGAGCAGTACTTC,CATSDLPPGRSYEQYF
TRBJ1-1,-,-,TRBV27,TGTGCCAGCAGTCTTTGGACCGGATCGAACACTGAAGCTTTCTTT,CASSLWTGSNTEAFF
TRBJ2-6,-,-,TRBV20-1,TGCAGTGCTTGCCAGGATGTCCTGACTTTC,CSACQDVLTF
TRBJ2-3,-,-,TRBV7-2,TGTGCCAGCAGCTTAGCCTCGCCGCGAACGCAGTATTTT,CASSLASPRTQYF
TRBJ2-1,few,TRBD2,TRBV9,TGTGCCAGCAGCGTAGGTGTGGGAGGGTACTACAATGAGCAGTTCTTC,CASSVGVGGYYNEQFF
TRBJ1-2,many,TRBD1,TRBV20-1,TGCAGTGCTACAACGACAGGGGGCCTCTATGGCTACACCTTC,CSATTTGGLYGYTF
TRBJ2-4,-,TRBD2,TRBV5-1,TGCGCCAGCAGCCTGGGAGGGAAAAACATTCAGTACTTC,CASSLGGKNIQYF